These 3 T cell receptor beta chains came from one sample sequenced in a study of neoadjuvant nivolumab and ipilimumab in lung cancer. Some clones are missing from TCRdb's copy, which holds only in-frame ones; the method was immunoSEQ multiplex PCR. The sample holds about 18,000 clones, around 87% seen once. Material: peripheral blood, obtained before neoadjuvant nivolumab, alone or with ipilimumab. These receptors all stem from an adult with non-small cell lung cancer.

This chain links TRBV30 with TRBJ1-4; D unresolved. Germline CDR1 and CDR2: GTSNPN and SVGIG (reference sequence). V was clipped by 1 base and J by 8 bases, with 8 bases between them. The CDR3 has 12 amino acids. The CDR3 sequence: CAWSAIKEKLFF. For the CDR3, the DNA is TGTGCCTGGAGTGCCATAAAGGAAAAACTGTTTTTT.

This chain uses TRBV5-6 with TRBJ1-1, with a tentative D call TRBD1 (6 bases). Per the germline V gene, CDR1 is SGHDT and CDR2 is YYEEEE. Trimming removed 0 bases from V and 4 bases from J, with 10 bases in between. The CDR3 totals 14 residues. The CDR3 bases are TGTGCCAGCAGCTTGGTAGGGGGAGCCACTGAAGCTTTCTTT. Amino acid sequence: CASSLVGGATEAFF.

The chain links TRBV7-9 to TRBJ2-2, with 7 bases identical to TRBD1. This CDR3 has 13 amino acids. J lost 7 bases, V lost 4 bases, and 3 bases had no gene match. Per germline, CDR1 SEHNR and CDR2 FQNEAQ (reference sequence). The CDR3 DNA sequence: TGTGCCAGCAGCTCGCAGGGGGTCGGGGAGCTGTTTTTT. Translating it yields CASSSQGVGELFF.